This TCR beta chain was recovered during a study of monozygotic twins with inflammatory bowel disease. The germline V gene has CDR1 MNHNS and CDR2 SASEGT. The CDR3 runs 15 residues. Each CDR3 protein gets one entry in TCRdb, which reprocessed the 5' RACE reads and gives no DNA. The table lists under 200,000 distinct CDR3 sequences, with 2.8% in the top ten. The chain uses TRBV6-1 and TRBJ2-2; TCRdb names TRBD1, which stays unverified in the absence of DNA. The TCR was taken from a human donor with ulcerative colitis or Crohn's disease, or a healthy co-twin of an affected twin (not recorded which). Material: blood. The CDR3 sequence: CASSLGTLNTGELFF.